This TCR beta chain derives from a study of T cell responses to AZD1222 COVID-19 vaccine. Method: immunoSEQ multiplex PCR; TCRdb's copy keeps in-frame clones and lacks some. Here the sample spans roughly 140,000 clones, about 93% being singletons. Germline V gives CDR1 ENHRY, CDR2 SYGVKD. The CDR3 is 16 amino acids. V lost 2 bases and J 4 bases, leaving 15 bases between the germline ends. For this clone: Its antigen is not identified.

Findings and limits, study-wide: Along spike, vaccine-associated CD4 TCRs were found throughout, with dominance at 160-218 and 743-854. Sampling that yielded the repertoires occurred only after the peak T cell response. A mostly white British donor set with more females was recruited, and clonal diversity was possibly underestimated. Spike-specific TCRs gained breadth and depth after people received two AZD1222 doses.

The clonotype comes from an adult in good health. The chain joins TRBV10-3 to TRBJ1-3; D remains unclear. The sample was peripheral blood, taken on day 0 of AZD1222 vaccination. CDR3 nucleotides: TGTGCCATCAGTGAGCCTTCAGGTACGAAGGGAAACACCATATATTTT. Translating gives CAISEPSGTKGNTIYF.